Here is one T cell receptor beta chain with its context. Germline trimming cut 2 bases from V and 5 bases from J; bases unmatched to any gene: 3. This CDR3 comprises 14 residues. The germline V gene encodes CDR1 SGDLS and CDR2 YYNGEE. This sample was included in a study of blood T cell repertoires in COVID-19. Across the whole study: Nucleic acid was either cDNA or gDNA, and it came from T cells, B-cell-depleted T cells, or PBMCs.

In the study's own analysis: Nucleated cell number was recorded as an estimate derived from reference gene primer amplification. The table came from immunoSEQ multiplex PCR; TCRdb's copy has only in-frame clones and leaves some out. The V and J calls and the clone size are those of that table, but D and trimming were determined from the DNA. The sample shows some 130,000 clones, around 88% of them seen only once. The clonotype comes from a middle-aged man with active or convalescent COVID-19. The V gene is TRBV9, the J gene TRBJ2-5, with TRBD2 matching 10 bases. Material: peripheral blood. CDR3 amino acids: CASSVGTSVETQYF. In DNA form, the CDR3 reads TGTGCCAGCAGCGTGGGGACTAGCGTGGAGACCCAGTACTTC.